A selection of T cell receptor beta chains follows, all from one sample in a study of T cells in Graves' hyperthyroidism and ophthalmopathy. TCRdb re-analysed the multiplex PCR reads in MiXCR, keeping a single row per CDR3 protein. This table has about 420,000 distinct CDR3 sequences, around 16% appearing once. The source material was blood. Receptors were obtained from a young woman with Graves' hyperthyroidism. Both conserved end residues are part of each CDR3. The D gene is left open where the match is weak. Size is omitted from some rows. Given values are once, few, many or a class for expanded clones.

>TRBJ1-1|NA|TRBV14|NA
CASSQVQVLNTEAFF
TGTGCCAGCAGCCAAGTACAGGTTTTGAACACTGAAGCTTTCTTT
>TRBJ2-2|NA|TRBV12-3/TRBV12-4|NA
CASSSQGGGELFF
TGTGCCAGCAGTTCGCAGGGAGGCGGGGAGCTGTTTTTT
>TRBJ2-7|NA|TRBV18|few
CASSPSPARSYEQYF
TGTGCCAGCTCACCCTCGCCGGCTCGCTCCTACGAGCAGTACTTC
>TRBJ2-7|NA|TRBV7-3|many
CASSLDSRGYEQYF
TGTGCCAGCAGCTTGGACTCGCGGGGCTACGAGCAGTACTTC
>TRBJ1-1|NA|TRBV7-9|many
CASSFMSMNTEAFF
TGTGCCAGCAGCTTTATGTCGATGAACACTGAAGCTTTCTTT
>TRBJ1-3|NA|TRBV7-6|NA
CASSLAIAGSGNTIYF
TGTGCCAGCAGCTTAGCAATAGCGGGCTCTGGAAACACCATATATTTT
>TRBJ1-6|NA|TRBV11-2|many
CASSLEPLYSPLHF
TGTGCCAGCAGCTTAGAGCCTCTTTATTCACCCCTCCACTTT
>TRBJ2-2|NA|TRBV28|many
CASSQSGSNTGELFF
TGTGCCAGCAGTCAGAGCGGGTCTAACACCGGGGAGCTGTTTTTT
>TRBJ1-2|NA|TRBV15|NA
CATSRDQGTRYTF
TGTGCCACCAGCAGAGATCAGGGCACTAGGTACACCTTC
>TRBJ2-1|TRBD2|TRBV24-1|NA
CATSDFRLAGSNEQFF
TGTGCCACCAGTGATTTCCGGCTAGCGGGCTCAAATGAGCAGTTCTTC
>TRBJ1-3|NA|TRBV20-1|many
CSASFLSNRAGNTIYF
TGCAGTGCTAGCTTCTTGAGTAACAGGGCTGGAAACACCATATATTTT
>TRBJ2-1|NA|TRBV19|few
CASSRTEGVDEQFF
TGTGCCAGTAGTAGGACAGAGGGGGTTGATGAGCAGTTCTTC
>TRBJ2-3|NA|TRBV11-1|many
CASSLGDMNIATQYF
TGTGCCAGCAGCTTAGGGGATATGAACATAGCTACGCAGTATTTT
>TRBJ1-1|NA|TRBV27|many
CASTTQGRTEAFF
TGTGCCAGCACTACCCAAGGCAGGACGGAAGCTTTCTTT
>TRBJ1-4|TRBD1|TRBV7-9|NA
CASSPTSTRGKLFF
TGTGCCAGCAGCCCGACCAGTACCAGGGGGAAACTGTTTTTT
>TRBJ2-7|TRBD1|TRBV18|many
CASSQGQGYEQYF
TGTGCCAGCTCACAGGGACAGGGCTACGAGCAGTACTTC
>TRBJ2-1|TRBD2|TRBV7-9|many
CASSLGLANYNEQFF
TGTGCCAGCAGTCTTGGACTAGCGAATTACAATGAGCAGTTCTTC
>TRBJ2-5|TRBD2|TRBV6-1|NA
CASRPSGQETQYF
TGTGCCAGCAGGCCTAGCGGCCAAGAGACCCAGTACTTC
>TRBJ2-7|NA|TRBV18|NA
CASSPNDRLGNGVSHEQYF
TGTGCCAGCTCACCGAACGACAGGTTGGGTAACGGGGTCTCCCACGAGCAGTACTTC
>TRBJ2-7|TRBD1|TRBV5-1|many
CASSRDRGLAEQYF
TGCGCCAGCAGCAGGGACAGGGGCCTCGCCGAGCAGTACTTC
>TRBJ1-6|TRBD1|TRBV12-3/TRBV12-4|many
CASSRTGGDSPLHF
TGTGCCAGCAGCCGCACAGGGGGCGATTCACCCCTCCACTTT
>TRBJ2-6|NA|TRBV6-4|many
CASSDSGANVLTF
TGTGCCAGCAGTGACTCTGGGGCCAACGTCCTGACTTTC
>TRBJ2-2|TRBD1|TRBV24-1|many
CATSEPGQGALYTGELFF
TGTGCCACCAGTGAACCCGGACAGGGGGCGTTGTACACCGGGGAGCTGTTTTTT
>TRBJ2-3|NA|TRBV10-3|many
CAISELHQGLGFTDTQYF
TGTGCCATCAGTGAATTACACCAGGGTTTGGGATTCACAGATACGCAGTATTTT
>TRBJ2-2|NA|TRBV3-1|NA
CASSLGTSRELFF
TGTGCCAGCAGCCTCGGGACTTCCAGGGAGCTGTTTTTT
>TRBJ1-1|NA|TRBV5-1|many
CASSSSGWNTEAFF
TGCGCCAGCAGCTCGTCCGGGTGGAACACTGAAGCTTTCTTT
>TRBJ1-4|TRBD1|TRBV12-3/TRBV12-4|many
CASSSAWDRAWKGEKLFF
TGTGCCAGCAGTTCCGCTTGGGACAGGGCGTGGAAGGGAGAAAAACTGTTTTTT
>TRBJ1-1|TRBD1|TRBV5-1|NA
CASSGRGATGSEAFF
TGCGCCAGCAGCGGCCGAGGGGCGACAGGGTCTGAAGCTTTCTTT
>TRBJ2-7|TRBD2|TRBV24-1|few
CATRILPGGVQLADTYEQYF
TGTGCCACCAGAATTCTTCCGGGAGGAGTGCAACTAGCTGATACCTACGAGCAGTACTTC
>TRBJ2-4|TRBD2|TRBV2|many
CASSETSGGPNIQYF
TGTGCCAGCAGTGAGACTAGCGGGGGGCCAAACATTCAGTACTTC
>TRBJ2-3|NA|TRBV12-3/TRBV12-4|NA
CASTGTFSTDTQYF
TGTGCCAGCACCGGGACATTTAGCACAGATACGCAGTATTTT
>TRBJ1-4|NA|TRBV20-1|many
CSARGIGGDEKLFF
TGCAGTGCTAGGGGCATTGGGGGGGATGAAAAACTGTTTTTT
>TRBJ2-7|NA|TRBV12-3/TRBV12-4|many
CASGTDYEQYF
TGTGCCAGCGGGACGGATTACGAGCAGTACTTC
>TRBJ1-1|NA|TRBV19|NA
CASSISDPGHTKAFF
TGTGCCAGTAGTATAAGTGACCCGGGACACACTAAAGCTTTCTTT
>TRBJ1-5|TRBD1|TRBV20-1|many
CSARALPGTGLNQPQHF
TGCAGTGCTAGAGCCTTACCCGGGACAGGGCTCAATCAGCCCCAGCATTTT
>TRBJ2-5|TRBD2|TRBV24-1|many
CATSDGTSWGQETQYF
TGTGCCACCAGTGATGGGACTAGCTGGGGCCAAGAGACCCAGTACTTC
>TRBJ2-1|TRBD2|TRBV28|NA
CASRREGIYNEQFF
TGTGCCAGCAGGCGGGAGGGCATTTACAATGAGCAGTTCTTC
>TRBJ1-5|NA|TRBV18|many
CASSRGTNQPQHF
TGTGCCAGCTCACGGGGGACCAATCAGCCCCAGCATTTT
>TRBJ2-1|NA|TRBV7-9|NA
CASTSSADSYNEQFF
TGTGCCAGCACCTCTTCGGCGGACTCCTACAATGAGCAGTTCTTC
>TRBJ2-1|NA|TRBV2|many
CASSADRPNEQFF
TGTGCCAGCAGTGCGGACCGACCAAATGAGCAGTTCTTC
>TRBJ2-1|TRBD1|TRBV28|many
CASIEPTGGRNEQFF
TGTGCCAGCATTGAACCTACAGGGGGCAGGAATGAGCAGTTCTTC
>TRBJ2-2|NA|TRBV2|many
CASSQAVNGLFF
TGTGCCAGCTCTCAGGCCGTAAATGGGCTGTTTTTT
>TRBJ1-1|NA|TRBV28|many
CASSLEGWEAFF
TGTGCCAGCAGTTTAGAGGGATGGGAAGCTTTCTTT
>TRBJ1-2|TRBD1|TRBV28|many
CASRGQDRSVYGYTF
TGTGCCAGCAGGGGACAGGACAGGAGCGTCTATGGCTACACCTTC
>TRBJ1-5|TRBD1|TRBV7-8|few
CASSFIGGQGNQPQHF
TGTGCCAGCAGCTTTATAGGGGGCCAGGGCAATCAGCCCCAGCATTTT
>TRBJ2-3|TRBD2|TRBV20-1|NA
CSARDPQLAVTDTQYF
TGCAGTGCTAGAGATCCTCAACTAGCGGTCACAGATACGCAGTATTTT
>TRBJ2-7|TRBD1|TRBV27|many
CASRPGQGYEQYF
TGTGCCAGCAGACCGGGACAGGGCTACGAGCAGTACTTC
>TRBJ1-2|NA|TRBV28|many
CASSFRRSYGYTF
TGTGCCAGCAGTTTCCGCCGGTCCTATGGCTACACCTTC
>TRBJ2-3|TRBD2|TRBV2|NA
CATRAGFTDTQYF
TGTGCCACCAGAGCGGGATTCACAGATACGCAGTATTTT
>TRBJ2-4|TRBD1|TRBV18|NA
CASSPQDRDGKNIQYF
TGTGCCAGCTCACCACAGGACAGGGACGGCAAAAACATTCAGTACTTC